The TCR beta chain under discussion was sequenced for a study of cytomegalovirus exposure and HLA in healthy donors. Study-wide results and limits: Several V segments, TRBV6-2 and TRBV6-3 among them, could not be told apart and were dropped.

From germline, CDR1 is LNHDA and CDR2 SQIVND (reference sequence). CDR3 length: 14 amino acids. V dropped 6 bases and J dropped 11 bases, with 19 bases sitting between them. Amplification used 60 Vbeta primers and 13 Jbeta primers. Per the authors' pipeline: Counted up in a later analysis, unique TCR beta chains came to some 72 million, with around 11 million shared. Only in-frame clones appear in the TCRdb table, and some are missing; sequencing was by immunoSEQ multiplex PCR. The V and J calls and clone size come from that table; D and trimming were worked out from the DNA. The top ten hold around 5.4% of the sample, which has some 250,000 clones, about 81% seen once. Details on this clone: The target antigen is unknown.

The chain couples TRBV19 to TRBJ1-4, with D maybe TRBD1 (5 bases). The receptor's source is a woman aged 40 to 50 in good health and CMV-seropositive. Material: PBMCs. DNA for the CDR3: TGTGCCAGTAGCGTGTCCGGGGGAATTGCGAAACTGTTTTTT. Translation: CASSVSGGIAKLFF.